A single TCR beta chain is shown here with its context. No antigen is known for it. Any patient presenting with uncontrolled infection, other autoimmune disease, pregnancy or lactation was left out. Amplified TCR beta CDR3 regions derived from RNA transcripts. First-round RT-PCR with HTBI primers amplified the TCR CDR3 region. TCRdb reprocessed the multiplex PCR reads via MiXCR and lists one record per CDR3 protein. The data hold approximately 610,000 distinct CDR3 sequences, with approximately 15% observed a single time. The data derive from a study of T cells in Graves' hyperthyroidism and ophthalmopathy. General observations from the study: For ophthalmopathy, model prediction preceded onset by a median roughly 5.9 months. Most clonotypes expanded in the thyroid (above 0.001) were also present in blood.

There are 16 residues in the CDR3. The V and J ends lost 5 bases and 4 bases, in that order; junction bases with no gene match: 8. Germline V gene sequence: CDR1 MNHEY, CDR2 SVGEGT. The V and J genes are TRBV6-2 or TRBV6-3 and TRBJ2-4, with 10 bases identical to TRBD2. The TCR comes from a woman between 35 and 50 years old with Graves' ophthalmopathy. The sequenced sample consisted of blood. DNA for the CDR3: TGTGCCAGCAGTCACTGGACTAGCGGAGGAAAAAACATTCAGTACTTC. Amino acid sequence: CASSHWTSGGKNIQYF.